These 19 T cell receptor beta chains share one sample of origin, sequenced in a study of OX40 agonist ivuxolimab in advanced cancers. The protocol was immunoSEQ multiplex PCR, while the TCRdb copy is restricted to in-frame clones and leaves out a portion. Counted here are about 79,000 clones, 88% occurring once; the ten biggest clones make up about 3.8%. Sequencing was performed on CD4+ or CD8+ T cells sorted from blood, taken in a trial of the OX40 agonist ivuxolimab. The receptor source for this set is an adult with an advanced solid tumor such as melanoma, head and neck, liver or kidney cancer.

The chain employs TRBV4-1 and TRBJ1-2; 7 bases are a match to TRBD1. This CDR3 has 15 residues. Germline trimming cut 4 bases from V and 8 bases from J; bases unmatched to any gene: 13. Germline V gene sequence: CDR1 MGHRA, CDR2 YSYEKL. The CDR3 sequence is CASSLVGQAKGGYTF. As DNA, the CDR3 is TGCGCCAGCAGCCTTGTCGGACAGGCCAAAGGAGGCTACACCTTC.

J is TRBJ2-1 and V is TRBV7-9, with D tentatively TRBD2 (6 bases). The CDR3 consists of 17 residues. The germline V gene has CDR1 SEHNR and CDR2 FQNEAQ (reference sequence). V gave up 2 bases and J gave up 4 bases, with 18 bases separating them. DNA for the CDR3: TGTGCCAGCAGCTTAAGTACGTCCGGGAGTACGTACAATGAGCAGTTCTTC. This gives the protein CASSLSTSGSTYNEQFF.

The V and J genes are TRBV9 and TRBJ1-2; 8 nucleotides agree with TRBD1. The CDR3 length is 15 residues. In germline, CDR1 is SGDLS, CDR2 YYNGEE. The trim removed 4 bases at V and 5 bases at J, leaving 10 bases unmatched. CDR3 bases: TGTGCCAGCAGCAAAGGGACAGGCTTAAGTTATGGCTACACCTTC. This codes for CASSKGTGLSYGYTF.

The V call is TRBV2, the J call TRBJ2-1; D call uncertain. The CDR3 contains 10 residues. Trimming shortened V by 6 bases and J by 7 bases, and 4 bases separated the two germline ends. The germline V gene encodes CDR1 SNHLY and CDR2 FYNNEI. The CDR3: CASRGNEQFF. Written as DNA, the CDR3 is TGTGCCAGCAGAGGAAATGAGCAGTTCTTC.

This chain uses TRBV5-1 with TRBJ2-5; 11 nucleotides line up with TRBD2. The CDR3 extends over 15 amino acids. The germline V gene encodes CDR1 SGHRS and CDR2 YFSETQ. Germline trimming cut 4 bases from V and 5 bases from J; bases unmatched to any gene: 7. This chain's CDR3 is CASSDLAGGPETQYF. CDR3 coding DNA: TGCGCCAGCAGCGACCTAGCGGGAGGTCCGGAGACCCAGTACTTC.

The gene calls are TRBV6-1 and TRBJ2-1; D is unclear. V was clipped by 0 bases and J by 12 bases, with 9 bases between them. Germline V gene sequence: CDR1 MNHNS, CDR2 SASEGT. The CDR3 runs to 12 residues. As DNA, the CDR3 is TGTGCCAGCAGTGAAGCCGGGCCTCTGCAGTTCTTC. It codes for CASSEAGPLQFF.

The rearrangement links TRBV6-5 to TRBJ1-1; D is unclear. This CDR3 is 14 amino acids long. The V end lost 4 bases, the J end lost 4 bases, and 13 bases lay between the germline ends. CDR1 is MNHEY and CDR2 is SVGAGI in the germline V gene. CDR3 nucleotides: TGTGCCAGCAGTTCCGAAGCCCTGGGCACTGAAGCTTTCTTT. Protein product: CASSSEALGTEAFF.

J is TRBJ2-2 and V is TRBV19; D might be TRBD2 (7 bases). The CDR3 totals 17 residues. From germline, CDR1 is LNHDA and CDR2 SQIVND (reference sequence). Trimming left V 5 bases short and J 4 bases short, with 20 bases between. The CDR3: CASSPRQKGGGTGELFF. In DNA, the CDR3 is TGTGCCAGTAGTCCCCGGCAAAAGGGAGGGGGCACCGGGGAGCTGTTTTTT.

This clone came up once. The chain has TRBV28 and TRBJ2-7; D not certain. Per germline, CDR1 MDHEN and CDR2 SYDVKM. CDR3 length equals 12 residues. The V end was cut by 5 bases, the J end by 2 bases, with 7 bases between. The CDR3 spells CASSPTTYEQYF. The CDR3 DNA reads TGTGCCAGCAGTCCTACCACCTACGAGCAGTACTTC.

V and J are TRBV27 and TRBJ1-1; 7 bases map to TRBD1. The CDR3 has 14 residues. The V and J ends lost 1 base and 1 base, in that order; junction bases with no gene match: 0. Germline V gene lookup returns CDR1 MNHEY and CDR2 SMNVEV (reference sequence). The CDR3 loop reads CASSLYRGNTEAFF. In DNA form, the CDR3 reads TGTGCCAGCAGTTTATACAGGGGGAACACTGAAGCTTTCTTT.

This clone was seen only once. The rearrangement joins TRBV28 to TRBJ1-1, with TRBD1 matching over 8 bases. This CDR3 is 15 amino acids long. The V segment lost 5 bases and the J segment 0 bases; nucleotides outside the gene matches: 5. From germline, CDR1 is MDHEN and CDR2 SYDVKM. The CDR3 sequence: CASSPWTGMNTEAFF. For the CDR3, the DNA is TGTGCCAGCAGTCCCTGGACAGGGATGAACACTGAAGCTTTCTTT.

The gene calls are TRBV19 and TRBJ1-3; D is uncertain. Trimming left V 6 bases short and J 0 bases short, with 9 bases between. This CDR3 is built from 14 residues. Germline loops: CDR1 LNHDA, CDR2 SQIVND (reference sequence). The CDR3 DNA reads TGTGCCAGTAGATCCGGGCACTCTGGAAACACCATATATTTT. This sequence encodes CASRSGHSGNTIYF.

The chain joins TRBV15 to TRBJ2-1; TRBD2 agrees at 8 bases. The CDR3 is 15 residues long. J was trimmed by 6 bases and V by 1 base; bases with no gene match: 5. Germline CDR1 LNHNV, CDR2 YYDKDF (reference sequence). The CDR3 loop is CATSRGGLGGNEQFF. The CDR3 nucleotides are TGTGCCACCAGCAGAGGGGGACTAGGTGGCAATGAGCAGTTCTTC.

This clone was seen just once. The V gene is TRBV19, the J gene TRBJ2-1; 11 bases map to TRBD2. With V trimmed by 2 bases and J by 7 bases, 7 bases remained unmatched. The CDR3 length is 16 residues. From germline, CDR1 is LNHDA and CDR2 SQIVND (reference sequence). The CDR3 spells CASSILAGGLGNEQFF. CDR3 nucleotides: TGTGCCAGTAGTATACTAGCGGGAGGCCTCGGAAATGAGCAGTTCTTC.

This chain connects TRBV18 to TRBJ1-1; D might be TRBD1 (5 bases). Germline V gene data show CDR1 as KGHSH and CDR2 as LQKENI. Trimming pared 2 bases from V and 11 bases from J, leaving 18 bases between. The CDR3 is 14 residues long. The chain's CDR3 is CASSPSNSGGRAFF. Written as DNA, the CDR3 is TGTGCCAGCTCACCATCAAATTCGGGGGGACGGGCTTTCTTT.

The chain couples TRBV11-2 to TRBJ2-2; D gene uncertain. The V end lost 7 bases, the J end lost 7 bases, and 19 bases lay between the germline ends. CDR3 length: 15 residues. Germline assignment: CDR1 SGHAT and CDR2 FQNNGV. In nucleotides, the CDR3 is TGTGCCAGCACCCTAGGGCTCTTGGCGGACGGGGAGCTGTTTTTT. It specifies CASTLGLLADGELFF.

J is TRBJ1-2 and V is TRBV28; possibly TRBD1 for D (6 bases). The CDR3 has 14 amino acids. Germline loops: CDR1 MDHEN, CDR2 SYDVKM. Trimming took 5 bases from V and 5 from J, leaving 15 bases between them. The CDR3 reads CASSPGDIGYGYTF. DNA for the CDR3: TGTGCCAGCAGTCCCGGGGACATAGGTTATGGCTACACCTTC.

A single count supports this clone. The chain uses TRBV5-1 and TRBJ2-3; the match to TRBD1 covers 7 bases. After removal of 0 bases from V and 3 bases from J, the junction contained 1 base not matched to a gene. CDR1 and CDR2 (germline): SGHRS, YFSETQ. This CDR3 is built from 14 residues. The CDR3 coding sequence is TGCGCCAGCAGCTTGGACAGGGGAACAGATACGCAGTATTTT. It is translated as CASSLDRGTDTQYF.

This rearrangement joins TRBV27 to TRBJ2-7, with TRBD1 matching over 8 bases. Unmatched junction bases numbered 9, after V lost 6 bases and J lost 2 bases. Per germline, CDR1 MNHEY and CDR2 SMNVEV (reference sequence). This CDR3 is 15 amino acids long. The DNA for the CDR3 is TGTGCCAGCAGCCCTGGGACAGGCTACGCCTACGAGCAGTACTTC. This sequence encodes CASSPGTGYAYEQYF.